Listed below are T cell receptor beta chains from one sample, sequenced in a study of blood T cell repertoires in COVID-19. Using immunoSEQ multiplex PCR, the repertoire was profiled, and TCRdb retains in-frame clones only, with some absent. The sample lists 300,000 to 350,000 clones; 90% were seen once. The sample was PBMCs or T cells enriched from blood (not recorded which). These receptors were collected from a woman aged 30 to 39 who had been exposed to COVID-19. The CDR3 runs from the conserved cysteine through the conserved F or W. The order of the fields is D gene, J gene, V gene, CDR3 protein, CDR3 DNA. A D gene is named only where the DNA matches it firmly.

D: .
J: TRBJ1-6
V: TRBV7-4
CDR3: CASSLEDVVRGGSLHF
DNA: TGTGCCAGCAGCTTAGAAGATGTTGTACGGGGGGGATCCCTCCACTTT

D: .
J: TRBJ1-5
V: TRBV4-3
CDR3: CASSQYTGPAQPQHF
DNA: TGCGCCAGCAGCCAATATACAGGGCCCGCTCAGCCCCAGCATTTT

D: TRBD1
J: TRBJ1-1
V: TRBV18
CDR3: CASSTLGQGNTEAFF
DNA: TGTGCCAGCTCGACGTTGGGACAGGGGAACACTGAAGCTTTCTTT

D: .
J: TRBJ1-5
V: TRBV4-3
CDR3: CASSQEGIGRQPQHF
DNA: TGCGCCAGCAGCCAAGAGGGGATAGGGAGACAGCCCCAGCATTTT

D: .
J: TRBJ1-2
V: TRBV6-5
CDR3: CASSSLRALYGYTF
DNA: TGTGCCAGCAGTTCCCTGAGGGCCCTCTATGGCTACACCTTC

D: .
J: TRBJ1-6
V: TRBV11-3
CDR3: CASSAGFYNSPLHF
DNA: TGTGCCAGCAGCGCCGGTTTCTATAATTCACCCCTCCACTTT

D: TRBD2
J: TRBJ2-7
V: TRBV9
CDR3: CASSVGSGGAYEQYF
DNA: TGTGCCAGCAGCGTAGGTAGCGGGGGGGCCTACGAGCAGTACTTC

D: .
J: TRBJ2-7
V: TRBV5-4
CDR3: CASSLAAVLSDEQYF
DNA: TGTGCCAGCAGTTTGGCGGCGGTCTTGTCGGACGAGCAGTACTTC

D: .
J: TRBJ1-1
V: TRBV18
CDR3: CASSRYFTGLNTEAFF
DNA: TGTGCCAGCTCACGATACTTTACGGGGTTGAACACTGAAGCTTTCTTT

D: TRBD1
J: TRBJ2-7
V: TRBV10-2
CDR3: CASYRDRVHEQYF
DNA: TGCGCCAGTTATAGGGACAGGGTTCATGAGCAGTACTTC

D: TRBD1
J: TRBJ1-2
V: TRBV19
CDR3: CASSIPLPGQGDYGYTF
DNA: TGTGCCAGTAGTATACCCCTACCGGGACAGGGCGACTATGGCTACACCTTC

D: TRBD1
J: TRBJ1-2
V: TRBV19
CDR3: CASRRDRTNYGYTF
DNA: TGTGCCAGTAGGAGGGACAGAACAAACTATGGCTACACCTTC

D: .
J: TRBJ2-1
V: TRBV18
CDR3: CASSPTSSSYNEQFF
DNA: TGTGCCAGCTCACCAACCTCGAGCTCCTACAATGAGCAGTTCTTC

D: .
J: TRBJ2-6
V: TRBV19
CDR3: CASSISAGANVLTF
DNA: TGTGCCAGTAGTATCTCGGCTGGGGCCAACGTCCTGACTTTC